The rows below give T cell receptor beta chains drawn from one sample of a study of cytomegalovirus exposure and HLA in healthy donors. Repertoires were generated with immunoSEQ multiplex PCR, while TCRdb's copy carries only in-frame clones and drops some. This sample has roughly 180,000 clones, with 70% to 80% found just once. Sample: PBMCs. Receptors were obtained from a girl between 5 and 17 years old in good health and CMV-seropositive. Each CDR3 is given without its conserved first and last residue. A clone size is listed for some rows: how often the clone was seen (once, few, many), or a class if it is expanded.

CDR3aa	abundance	j_gene	v_gene
ASSQEGTGGTQY	few	TRBJ2-3	TRBV4-3
ASSLVVGTGELF	.	TRBJ2-2	TRBV7-2
ASSVQGGTEAF	.	TRBJ1-1	TRBV11-2
ASSEWTSGLWETQY	.	TRBJ2-5	TRBV6-1
AISGNLRSSYNEQF	.	TRBJ2-1	TRBV10-3
SVDRGNGPNYGYT	.	TRBJ1-2	TRBV29-1
ASRNRAWGLDTQY	.	TRBJ2-3	TRBV5-8
ASSLGLAGGRETQY	.	TRBJ2-5	TRBV7-2
ASSTWTDNQPQH	.	TRBJ1-5	TRBV5-6
ASSQDESGLGLAGEQY	.	TRBJ2-7	TRBV4-3
ASHRQGDYGYT	.	TRBJ1-2	TRBV7-9
ASSELAGAHNEQF	.	TRBJ2-1	TRBV9
ASSHNTGPKQPQH	.	TRBJ1-5	TRBV7-8
SANSRAEAF	.	TRBJ1-1	TRBV20-1
ASSKLGQDREQY	.	TRBJ2-7	TRBV10-2
ASRDRETSPLH	.	TRBJ1-6	TRBV2
ASSLSAGDGETQY	.	TRBJ2-5	TRBV7-2
ASSLAKRLPTDTQY	.	TRBJ2-3	TRBV7-9
ASSLTLVQGMMDYGYT	.	TRBJ1-2	TRBV5-1
ASTEAGNQPQH	.	TRBJ1-5	TRBV6-1
ASSSTVQETQY	.	TRBJ2-5	TRBV7-2
ASSPGWTTGELF	.	TRBJ2-2	TRBV18
ASSPQGQFHSNQPQH	.	TRBJ1-5	TRBV9
ASIDTSGQF	few	TRBJ2-1	TRBV6-1
ASSLADYGYT	few	TRBJ1-2	TRBV5-6
ASSPGTDLYGYT	.	TRBJ1-2	TRBV18
ASTPYSGGAGEQY	.	TRBJ2-7	TRBV6-5
ASSSPDRGGEQF	.	TRBJ2-1	TRBV11-3
ASSHADRAGANVLT	.	TRBJ2-6	TRBV4-3
ASSQGQASNSPLH	once	TRBJ1-6	TRBV19
AWRVYGLGHLSGNTIY	.	TRBJ1-3	TRBV30
ASRWTGGDSPLH	.	TRBJ1-6	TRBV4-1
ASSEGSTNYGYT	.	TRBJ1-2	TRBV6-1
ASRMGQASGQPQH	few	TRBJ1-5	TRBV6-5
ASSAKRQRGNDGYT	.	TRBJ1-2	TRBV7-2
AISAGTGVEKLF	once	TRBJ1-4	TRBV10-3
SAPVRGTQY	.	TRBJ2-3	TRBV20-1
ASSRQATTYEQY	.	TRBJ2-7	TRBV11-3
ASSQDPKVSGEYNEQF	.	TRBJ2-1	TRBV4-3
ASSERQGAREAF	few	TRBJ1-1	TRBV6-1
ASSPGTATGELF	.	TRBJ2-2	TRBV18